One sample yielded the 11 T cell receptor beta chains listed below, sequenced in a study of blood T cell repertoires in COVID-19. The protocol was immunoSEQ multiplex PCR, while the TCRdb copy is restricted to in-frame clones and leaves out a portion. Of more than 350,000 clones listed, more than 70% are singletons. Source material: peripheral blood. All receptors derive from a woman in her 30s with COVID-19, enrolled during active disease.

Here the CDR3 DNA reads TGTGCCAGCAGAGAACAGGGGACGAACATTCAGTACTTC. Translated: CASREQGTNIQYF. The chain links TRBV2 to TRBJ2-4, with TRBD1 matching 7 bases. CDR1 SNHLY and CDR2 FYNNEI come from the germline V gene. This CDR3 comprises 13 residues. Unmatched junction bases numbered 6, after V lost 6 bases and J lost 7 bases.

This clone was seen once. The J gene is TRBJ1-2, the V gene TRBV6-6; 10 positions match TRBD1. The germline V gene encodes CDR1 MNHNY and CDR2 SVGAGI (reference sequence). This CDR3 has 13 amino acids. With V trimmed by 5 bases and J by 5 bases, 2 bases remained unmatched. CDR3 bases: TGTGCCAGCAGTCAGGGACAGGGGTATGGCTACACCTTC. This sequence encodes CASSQGQGYGYTF.

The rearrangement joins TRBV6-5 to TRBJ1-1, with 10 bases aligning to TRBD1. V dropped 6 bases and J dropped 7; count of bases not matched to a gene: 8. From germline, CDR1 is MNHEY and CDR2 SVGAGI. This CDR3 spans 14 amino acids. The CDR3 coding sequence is TGTGCCAGCAGCTACAAACGGACAGGGGGTGAAGCTTTCTTT. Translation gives CASSYKRTGGEAFF.

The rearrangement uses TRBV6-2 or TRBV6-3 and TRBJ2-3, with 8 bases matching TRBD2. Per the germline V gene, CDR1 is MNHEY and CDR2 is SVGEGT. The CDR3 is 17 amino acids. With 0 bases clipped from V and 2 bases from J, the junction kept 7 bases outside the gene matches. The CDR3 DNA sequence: TGTGCCAGCAGTTACTCTACAGGCGGGAGGATCACAGATACGCAGTATTTT. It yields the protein CASSYSTGGRITDTQYF.

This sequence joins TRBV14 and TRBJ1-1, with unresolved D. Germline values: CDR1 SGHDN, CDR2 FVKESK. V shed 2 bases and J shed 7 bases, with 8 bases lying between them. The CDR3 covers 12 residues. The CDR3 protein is CASSQTGIEAFF. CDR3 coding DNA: TGTGCCAGCAGCCAAACGGGAATTGAAGCTTTCTTT.

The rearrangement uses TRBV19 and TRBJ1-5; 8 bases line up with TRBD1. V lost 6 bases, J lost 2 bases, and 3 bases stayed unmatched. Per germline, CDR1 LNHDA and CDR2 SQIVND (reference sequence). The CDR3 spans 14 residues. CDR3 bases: TGTGCCAGTAGGGCAGGGGGCGGCAATCAGCCCCAGCATTTT. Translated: CASRAGGGNQPQHF.

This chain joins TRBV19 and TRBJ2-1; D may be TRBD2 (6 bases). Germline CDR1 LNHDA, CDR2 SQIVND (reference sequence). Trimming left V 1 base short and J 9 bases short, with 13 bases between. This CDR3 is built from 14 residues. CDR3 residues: CASSIASGVPEQFF. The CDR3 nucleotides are TGTGCCAGTAGTATAGCCTCGGGGGTGCCTGAGCAGTTCTTC.

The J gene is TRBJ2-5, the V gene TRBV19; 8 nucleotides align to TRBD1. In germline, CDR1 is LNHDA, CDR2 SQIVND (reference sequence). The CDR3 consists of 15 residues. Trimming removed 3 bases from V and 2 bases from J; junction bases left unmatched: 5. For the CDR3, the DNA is TGTGCCAGTAGTATCCGCAGGGGGCCTCAAGAGACCCAGTACTTC. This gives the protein CASSIRRGPQETQYF.

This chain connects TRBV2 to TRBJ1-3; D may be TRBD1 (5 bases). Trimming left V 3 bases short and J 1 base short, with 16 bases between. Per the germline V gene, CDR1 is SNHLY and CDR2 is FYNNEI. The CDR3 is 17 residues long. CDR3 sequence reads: CASSDRAGRGSGNTIYF. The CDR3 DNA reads TGTGCCAGCAGTGACCGGGCAGGGAGGGGATCTGGAAACACCATATATTTT.

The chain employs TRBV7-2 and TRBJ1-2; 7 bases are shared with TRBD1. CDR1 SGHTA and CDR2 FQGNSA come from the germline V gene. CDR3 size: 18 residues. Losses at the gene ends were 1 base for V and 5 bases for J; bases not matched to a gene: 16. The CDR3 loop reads CASSLDAYRGTDSYGYTF. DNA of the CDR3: TGTGCCAGCAGCTTAGACGCATACCGCGGGACAGATTCTTATGGCTACACCTTC.

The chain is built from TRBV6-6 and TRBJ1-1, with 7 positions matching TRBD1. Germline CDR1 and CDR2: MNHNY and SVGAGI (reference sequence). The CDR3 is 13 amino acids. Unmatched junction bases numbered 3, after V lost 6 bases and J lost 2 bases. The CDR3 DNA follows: TGTGCCAGCAGCCGACAGGGTAACACTGAAGCTTTCTTT. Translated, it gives CASSRQGNTEAFF.